This T cell receptor beta chain was documented in a study of shared clonotypes between healthy human individuals. Study-wide context: A couple of female and a few male donors aged 18 to 49 were enrolled. Used for every donor were three CD4 naive, three CD4 memory, two CD8 naive and one CD8 memory plate. Study-level results: Rarefaction analysis demonstrated incomplete sorted-subset sequencing notwithstanding large depth.

Genomic DNA belonging to each subset was distributed in equal measure over several immunoSEQ plates. The assay was immunoSEQ multiplex PCR, and TCRdb's table has in-frame clones only and misses some. Of about 2 million clones in the sample, 85% to 95% were seen once. Naive CD8 populations comprised CD45RO-negative cells positively selected for CCR7, excluding terminally differentiated effector memory CD45RA+ cells. In regard to this clone: Its antigen is undetermined.

This CDR3 contains 13 residues. Germline loops: CDR1 LNHDA, CDR2 SQIVND (reference sequence). V lost 5 bases and J 6 bases, leaving 14 bases between the germline ends. The sequenced sample was naive CD8+ T cells sorted from blood. This clonotype originated in a man aged 18 to 35 in good health. The chain carries TRBV19 and TRBJ2-7, with TRBD2 as a possible D gene (6 bases). The CDR3 loop is CASSPLGGSEQYF. In nucleotides, the CDR3 is TGTGCCAGTAGTCCGTTGGGAGGTTCCGAGCAGTACTTC.